This T cell receptor (beta chain) emerged from a study of early T cells in non-severe SARS-CoV-2 infection (dated by TCRdb to about 2021). Broadly, across the study: Bulk RNA from unsorted whole blood was used for TCR sequencing, so alpha and beta chains could not be paired.

Library method: 5' RACE. These reads were obtained on a NextSeq 500. In the TCR library protocol, unique molecular identifiers were attached to individual cDNA molecules to correct for PCR bias and sequencing error. Sequencing covered both TCR alpha and beta chains, and within each sample the abundances of alpha and beta sequences were tightly co-correlated. Per the authors' processing: Decombinator V4 was used to perform V gene, J gene and CDR3 annotation of TCR sequences. Expanded TCRs were defined as changing significantly between any two time points under a Poisson model with p below 0.0001. Abundances of TCRs were expressed as counts per million after normalisation to the total number of TCRs sequenced in each sample. MAIT TCRs were defined by TRAV1-2 paired with TRAJ12, TRAJ20 or TRAJ33, and iNKT TCRs by TRAV10 paired with TRAJ18. VDJdb, accessed 1 November 2021, was searched for CMV, EBV and SARS-CoV-2 annotated TCRs, excluding TCRs annotated for multiple antigens. TCRdb cleaned the public reads at Q25 with fastp, built clones with MiXCR and kept in-frame beta chains. Each CDR3 protein appears once, grouped with its most common genes and DNA. It is TCRdb's table, rather than the study itself, that gives the V and J calls and clone size. For this sample there are 26,000 or so distinct CDR3 sequences; approximately 4.1% appear just once. 6% to 6.5% of the sample is in the top ten clones.

Points the paper makes about the study in general: VDJdb matching was skewed toward anti-spike CD8 responses, so virus-specific expansions were likely underestimated and private and CD4 specificities were missed.

Set within a cohort of healthcare workers in London, UK, this nested case-control study involved weekly PCR testing of nasopharyngeal swabs along with blood sampling. Healthcare workers were enrolled in the week of the UK lockdown, from 23 to 31 March 2020, and were followed every week for up to roughly 16 weeks. The CDR3 has 14 amino acids, counting the end cysteine and phenylalanine. Only CDR3 DNA remains: 42 bases, in frame from the first base. The germline V gene sets CDR1 to SQVTM and CDR2 to ANQGSEA. V is trimmed back by 4 bases and J by 7 bases, and the junction contains 10 bases that no gene match accounts for. A note on this clonotype: The antigen it binds to is not known. A much larger clonotype is one base distant, so this may be a read error.

The sequence was collected from an adult who was a healthcare worker with PCR-confirmed SARS-CoV-2 infection or an uninfected control (not recorded which). This chain joins TRBV29-1 to TRBJ2-1; 7 of the junction bases match TRBD1. Input material: whole blood. The sequenced DNA: TGCAGCGTTGTCCTAGAGGGGGCAGGTAATGAGCAGTTCTTC. The translation is CSVVLEGAGNEQFF.